This T cell receptor (beta chain) was retrieved from a study of identical twins. This clonotype turned up a few times. A single record per CDR3 protein comes from TCRdb applying MiXCR to the 5' RACE reads. The sample lists just over 450,000 distinct CDR3 sequences; approximately 14% were seen once. Trimming cost V 4 bases and J 4 bases, with 10 bases left between them. This CDR3 comprises 13 residues. Germline values: CDR1 LNHNV, CDR2 YYDKDF (reference sequence). The sample also formed part of further work on yellow fever vaccine responses in identical twins.

Material for sequencing was CD4+ T cells sorted from blood. The chain employs TRBV15 and TRBJ2-5; D remains unclear. This clonotype originated in a woman in her late teens or twenties in good health. The CDR3, as DNA: TGTGCCACCAGCAACATGGTAGCAGAGACCCAGTACTTC. Translating it yields CATSNMVAETQYF. Supplemented by reference TRBV15 and TRBJ2-5, the full variable domain reads DAMVIQNPRYQVTQFGKPVTLSCSQTLNHNVMYWYQQKSSQAPKLLFHYYDKDFNNEADTPDNFQSRRPNTSFCFLDIRSPGLGDTAMYLCATSNMVAETQYFGPGTRLLVL.